The 16 T cell receptor beta chains in this list originate from one sample, sequenced in a study of sequential checkpoint blockade in melanoma. The method was immunoSEQ multiplex PCR; TCRdb's version includes in-frame clones alone and lacks a portion of them. The sample has under 3,000 clones, approximately 20% seen once. Described treatment: randomized to nivolumab then ipilimumab (arm A) or the reverse (arm B). The specimen comprised tumor tissue (inferred from file names), sampled from a patient given nivolumab and ipilimumab in sequence. The receptor set was obtained from a human donor with melanoma.

This chain uses TRBV5-1 with TRBJ1-5, with D possibly TRBD1 on 6 matching bases. Trimming took off 4 bases at V and 7 bases at J, with 21 bases between the two ends. Germline V CDR1 and CDR2: SGHRS, YFSETQ. The CDR3 covers 16 residues. CDR3 bases: TGCGCCAGCAGCCCAGAGGCAGGGGCTGCGGTGCAGCCCCAGCATTTT. Residues: CASSPEAGAAVQPQHF. Supplemented by reference TRBV5-1 and TRBJ1-5, the full variable domain reads KAGVTQTPRYLIKTRGQQVTLSCSPISGHRSVSWYQQTPGQGLQFLFEYFSETQRNKGNFPGRFSGRQFSNSRSEMNVSTLELGDSALYLCASSPEAGAAVQPQHFGDGTRLSIL.

This clone came up a few times. The J gene is TRBJ1-5, the V gene TRBV30; D ambiguous. This CDR3 is built from 14 residues. Germline V gives CDR1 GTSNPN, CDR2 SVGIG (reference sequence). The CDR3 bases are TGTGCTGGGCGGGGAACCACGGGCAATCAGCCCCAGCATTTT. It yields the protein CAGRGTTGNQPQHF.

There are many counts of this clone. The V and J genes are TRBV11-3 and TRBJ2-5; either TRBD1 or TRBD2 may fit D (5 bases each). The CDR3 has 14 residues. Trimming pared 6 bases from V and 5 bases from J, leaving 16 bases between. Germline V gene data show CDR1 as SGHNT and CDR2 as YENEEA. The chain's CDR3 is CASRAEDWGETQYF. The CDR3 coding sequence is TGTGCCAGCAGAGCCGAGGATTGGGGGGAGACCCAGTACTTC.

The V and J genes are TRBV1 and TRBJ1-5. TRBV1 constitutes a pseudogene. The CDR3 totals 15 residues. Here the CDR3 DNA reads TGCACCAGCAGCCAAGATCATGAGGTAGCTCAGCCCCAGCATTTT. It translates to CTSSQDHEVAQPQHF.

The rearrangement joins TRBV11-3 to TRBJ2-3; 7 nucleotides line up with TRBD1. With V trimmed by 5 bases and J by 0 bases, 2 bases remained unmatched. The CDR3 length is 14 residues. The germline V gene encodes CDR1 SGHNT and CDR2 YENEEA. Here the CDR3 reads CASSRQGSTDTQYF. CDR3 sequence (DNA): TGTGCCAGCAGCCGACAGGGTAGCACAGATACGCAGTATTTT.

The chain is built from TRBV9 and TRBJ2-2; D is unclear. Per the germline V gene, CDR1 is SGDLS and CDR2 is YYNGEE. The length of the CDR3 is 15 residues. Trimming cost V 6 bases and J 0 bases, with 12 bases left between them. CDR3 sequence: CASTVQSSNTGELFF. CDR3 DNA sequence: TGTGCCAGCACCGTTCAATCCTCGAACACCGGGGAGCTGTTTTTT.

This clone was seen at least ten times. The chain couples TRBV11-3 to TRBJ2-5, with D maybe TRBD1 (6 bases). Germline V gene sequence: CDR1 SGHNT, CDR2 YENEEA. The CDR3 is made up of 15 amino acids. The V end was cut by 3 bases, the J end by 1 base, with 12 bases between. This chain's CDR3 is CASSFGRGVQETQYF. CDR3 coding DNA: TGTGCCAGCAGCTTTGGCAGGGGCGTCCAAGAGACCCAGTACTTC. Looking up the rest from reference TRBV11-3 and TRBJ2-5 gives the full variable domain: EAGVVQSPRYKIIEKKQPVAFWCNPISGHNTLYWYLQNLGQGPELLIRYENEEAVDDSQLPKDRFSAERLKGVDSTLKIQPAELGDSAVYLCASSFGRGVQETQYFGPGTRLLVL.

Sample share makes this clone medium-sized. The chain uses TRBV7-1 and TRBJ1-5; D is unclear. TRBV7-1 is designated an ORF whose function remains uncertain. The V end lost 8 bases, the J end lost 0 bases, and 8 bases lay between the germline ends. This CDR3 is 13 amino acids long. This chain's CDR3 is CASGLNSNQPQHF. CDR3 nucleotides: TGTGCCAGCGGGCTAAATAGCAATCAGCCCCAGCATTTT.

This clone was found many times. V is TRBV11-3 and J is TRBJ2-1, with TRBD2 matching over 11 bases. Germline CDR1 SGHNT, CDR2 YENEEA. V lost 3 bases, J lost 3 bases, and 1 base stayed unmatched. This CDR3 is 15 amino acids long. CDR3 in amino acids: CASSLGLADYNEQFF. DNA of the CDR3: TGTGCCAGCAGCTTGGGACTAGCGGACTACAATGAGCAGTTCTTC.

This clone appeared a few times. This chain connects TRBV30 to TRBJ1-5; unclear D gene. The V gene's germline CDR1 is GTSNPN and CDR2 SVGIG (reference sequence). This CDR3 region has 12 residues. V was cut by 1 base and J by 16 bases, with 17 bases left in between. CDR3: CAWSENSASFHF. The CDR3 DNA reads TGTGCCTGGAGTGAAAACAGTGCGTCCTTCCATTTT. Filled out from reference TRBV30 and TRBJ1-5, the complete variable domain reads SQTIHQWPATLVQPVGSPLSLECTVEGTSNPNLYWYRQAAGRGLQLLFYSVGIGQISSEVPQNLSASRPQDRQFILSSKKLLLSDSGFYLCAWSENSASFHFGDGTRLSIL.

This clone turned up a few times. CDR3 region: CASSPLEVNGVRTDTQYF. The CDR3 nucleotides read TGTGCCAGCAGTCCTTTGGAGGTGAACGGGGTTCGCACAGATACGCAGTATTTT. The rearrangement uses TRBV28 and TRBJ2-3; D possibly corresponds to TRBD2 (5 bases). CDR3 length: 18 residues. V was trimmed by 5 bases and J by 1 base, leaving 22 bases between them. The germline CDR1 and CDR2 sequences are MDHEN and SYDVKM.

The J gene is TRBJ2-7, the V gene TRBV6-8, with 7 bases lining up with TRBD1. This CDR3 spans 16 amino acids. Germline CDR1 is MNHGY and CDR2 is SAAAGT. Trimming cost V 5 bases and J 3 bases; bases outside gene matches: 13. CDR3 DNA: TGTGCCAGCAGTACCCGGAGGACAGGCGGTCTCTACGAGCAGTACTTC. It yields the protein CASSTRRTGGLYEQYF.

Judged by abundance, this clone is medium-sized. This chain joins TRBV11-3 and TRBJ2-1; D is perhaps TRBD2 (6 bases). Between the trimmed V and J ends, which lost 3 bases and 5 bases, there was a span of 17 bases. In germline, CDR1 is SGHNT, CDR2 YENEEA. This CDR3 has 16 residues. CDR3: CASSLDALALDNEQFF. CDR3 DNA: TGTGCCAGCAGCTTGGACGCACTAGCCCTCGACAATGAGCAGTTCTTC.

Within the sample, this clone is medium-sized. This sequence joins TRBV9 and TRBJ2-4; D ambiguous. This CDR3 has 16 amino acids. The ends were cut back, 0 bases at V and 6 bases at J, with 16 bases in the middle. Germline CDR1 SGDLS, CDR2 YYNGEE. In DNA, the CDR3 is TGTGCCAGCAGCGTAGAACCCAGTTCAAGGGTAAACATTCAGTACTTC. It codes for CASSVEPSSRVNIQYF.

This clone is labeled as medium-sized. V and J are TRBV11-3 and TRBJ1-1, with a weak D call TRBD1 (5 bases). V was pared by 5 bases and J by 1 base, with 14 bases between. This CDR3 comprises 15 residues. The germline CDR1 and CDR2 sequences are SGHNT and YENEEA. The CDR3: CASSQVGTGNTEAFF. The CDR3 DNA reads as TGTGCCAGCAGCCAAGTTGGGACCGGGAACACTGAAGCTTTCTTT.

This chain joins TRBV18 and TRBJ2-7; no firm D call. V was shortened by 3 bases and J by 2 bases, with 8 bases between the two germline ends. The germline V gene encodes CDR1 KGHSH and CDR2 LQKENI. The length of the CDR3 is 13 residues. CDR3 sequence (DNA): TGTGCCAGCTCACCTGGCGAGACCTACGAGCAGTACTTC. Encoded protein: CASSPGETYEQYF.